Following are 20 T cell receptor beta chains from one sample sequenced in a study of radiotherapy plus CTLA-4 blockade in lung cancer. The repertoire was sequenced with immunoSEQ multiplex PCR; TCRdb's copy has only in-frame clones and lacks some. This table holds approximately 90,000 clones, approximately 83% found once. The sequencing used peripheral blood, collected from a patient treated with radiotherapy plus ipilimumab. These receptors all stem from a human donor with non-small cell lung cancer who had stable disease on radiotherapy plus ipilimumab.

The genes are TRBV6-5 and TRBJ1-4; weak D call: TRBD1 (6 bases). Looked up from germline, CDR1 is MNHEY and CDR2 is SVGAGI. CDR3 length: 13 residues. Trimming took off 5 bases at V and 7 bases at J, with 11 bases between the two ends. This CDR3 is CASSAGTTEKLFF. CDR3 DNA: TGTGCCAGCAGTGCCGGGACAACTGAAAAACTGTTTTTT.

The rearrangement uses TRBV5-1 and TRBJ2-3; 9 nucleotides line up with TRBD1. Trimming removed 6 bases from V and 8 bases from J; junction bases left unmatched: 13. There are 15 residues in the CDR3. Germline CDR1 reads SGHRS; CDR2 reads YFSETQ. The CDR3 DNA sequence: TGCGCCAGCACCTTTCGGACAGGGGCCTCGGGTACGCAGTATTTT. This translates into CASTFRTGASGTQYF. The variable domain in full, with the rest retrieved from reference TRBV5-1 and TRBJ2-3, is KAGVTQTPRYLIKTRGQQVTLSCSPISGHRSVSWYQQTPGQGLQFLFEYFSETQRNKGNFPGRFSGRQFSNSRSEMNVSTLELGDSALYLCASTFRTGASGTQYFGPGTRLTVL.

The genes are TRBV7-9 and TRBJ1-2, with D uncertain. Germline assignment: CDR1 SEHNR and CDR2 FQNEAQ (reference sequence). This CDR3 has 16 amino acids. Trimming removed 5 bases at V and 2 bases at J, with 18 bases between. The CDR3 DNA is TGTGCCAGCAGCCTAGGCGGGCCTGACCTAAACTATGGCTACACCTTC. It codes for CASSLGGPDLNYGYTF.

The rearrangement links TRBV28 to TRBJ1-2; TRBD1 matches 9 bases. Unmatched junction bases numbered 16, after V lost 6 bases and J lost 8 bases. Germline V lookup: CDR1 MDHEN, CDR2 SYDVKM. The CDR3 spans 16 residues. The chain's CDR3 is CASRQPGTGIRSGYTF. CDR3 nucleotide sequence: TGTGCCAGCAGACAACCCGGGACAGGGATCAGGTCAGGCTACACCTTC.

This chain connects TRBV5-1 to TRBJ2-1; 7 nucleotides align to TRBD2. Germline values: CDR1 SGHRS, CDR2 YFSETQ. CDR3 size: 14 residues. The trim removed 7 bases at V and 9 bases at J, leaving 13 bases unmatched. The CDR3 DNA is TGCGCCAGCGGCCGGGACTACAGTCGGTCTGAGCAGTTCTTC. The encoded protein is CASGRDYSRSEQFF.

This chain links TRBV6-1 with TRBJ2-2; D perhaps matches TRBD1 (6 bases). Looked up from germline, CDR1 is MNHNS and CDR2 is SASEGT. This CDR3 spans 14 amino acids. Trimming left V 6 bases short and J 6 bases short, with 14 bases between. The CDR3 is CASRRPEGAGELFF. CDR3 in DNA: TGTGCCAGCAGACGACCCGAGGGGGCCGGGGAGCTGTTTTTT.

The V call is TRBV28, the J call TRBJ2-1; D call uncertain. Looked up from germline, CDR1 is MDHEN and CDR2 is SYDVKM. Trimming removed 1 base at V and 7 bases at J, with 8 bases between. The CDR3 has 13 residues. CDR3 coding DNA: TGTGCCAGCAGTTTATCACGGGCAAATGAGCAGTTCTTC. It translates to CASSLSRANEQFF.

This clone was seen just once. The chain uses TRBV7-2 and TRBJ2-7; D may be TRBD2 (6 bases). V was clipped by 3 bases and J by 2 bases, with 14 bases between them. The CDR3 covers 15 residues. Germline CDR1 SGHTA, CDR2 FQGNSA. The CDR3: CASSLTGLNAYEQYF. The CDR3 nucleotides are TGTGCCAGCAGCTTGACGGGACTCAATGCCTACGAGCAGTACTTC. The entire variable domain, with the rest obtained from reference TRBV7-2 and TRBJ2-7, is as follows: GAGVSQSPSNKVTEKGKDVELRCDPISGHTALYWYRQSLGQGLEFLIYFQGNSAPDKSGLPSDRFSAERTGGSVSTLTIQRTQQEDSAVYLCASSLTGLNAYEQYFGPGTRLTVT.

The genes are TRBV5-1 and TRBJ1-5; 12 bases line up with TRBD1. Per germline, CDR1 SGHRS and CDR2 YFSETQ. This CDR3 is built from 17 residues. V gave up 4 bases and J gave up 2 bases; unmatched junction bases: 7. As DNA, the CDR3 is TGCGCCAGCAGCGTCGGGACAGGGGGCAGCGGCAATCAGCCCCAGCATTTT. Translated: CASSVGTGGSGNQPQHF. The full variable domain, with the rest looked up from reference TRBV5-1 and TRBJ1-5, is KAGVTQTPRYLIKTRGQQVTLSCSPISGHRSVSWYQQTPGQGLQFLFEYFSETQRNKGNFPGRFSGRQFSNSRSEMNVSTLELGDSALYLCASSVGTGGSGNQPQHFGDGTRLSIL.

The chain links TRBV14 to TRBJ2-1, with D perhaps matching TRBD2 (5 bases). V lost 1 base and J lost 4, with 8 bases in between. This CDR3 spans 14 amino acids. CDR1 and CDR2 (germline): SGHDN, FVKESK. CDR3 loop: CASSQASGYNEQFF. In nucleotides, the CDR3 is TGTGCCAGCAGCCAAGCTTCGGGGTACAATGAGCAGTTCTTC.

This clone was detected only a few times. The chain couples TRBV25-1 to TRBJ1-5; D might be TRBD1 (5 bases). V lost 4 bases, J lost 4 bases, and 11 bases lay in between. The CDR3 contains 14 residues. Germline CDR1 reads MGHDK; CDR2 reads SYGVNS. The CDR3 is CASSAGGENQPQHF. The CDR3 coding sequence is TGTGCCAGCAGTGCGGGGGGTGAGAATCAGCCCCAGCATTTT.

This sequence joins TRBV2 and TRBJ1-2, with D unresolved. Per germline, CDR1 SNHLY and CDR2 FYNNEI. The CDR3 contains 14 residues. The V end lost 7 bases, the J end lost 4 bases, and 16 bases lay between the germline ends. Written as DNA, the CDR3 is TGTGCCAGCACTTCAGCGGGCTTCACCTATGGCTACACCTTC. This encodes CASTSAGFTYGYTF.

The chain has TRBV6-6 and TRBJ2-3; D remains unclear. CDR1 is MNHNY and CDR2 is SVGAGI in the germline V gene (reference sequence). CDR3 size: 14 residues. V gave up 9 bases and J gave up 1 base, with 14 bases separating them. The CDR3 here is CASRGLPGTDTQYF. The CDR3 DNA sequence: TGTGCCAGTCGAGGCCTCCCCGGCACAGATACGCAGTATTTT.

This clone was observed once. The CDR3 DNA sequence: TGTGCCAGCACGATGGGTTTAACCCAGGGGGCGGGAGAAAAACTGTTTTTT. Protein: CASTMGLTQGAGEKLFF. J is TRBJ1-4 and V is TRBV2, with 8 bases that match TRBD1. Germline V lookup: CDR1 SNHLY, CDR2 FYNNEI. V was pared by 7 bases and J by 8 bases, with 18 bases of the junction left unmatched. The CDR3 loop spans 17 amino acids.

The chain carries TRBV6-5 and TRBJ1-5, with D unresolved. Trimming cost V 5 bases and J 3 bases, with 14 bases left between them. The germline gives CDR1 MNHEY, CDR2 SVGAGI. The CDR3 sequence is 15 residues long. DNA of the CDR3: TGTGCCAGCAGTGCGGGCCAAACCCCCAATCAGCCCCAGCATTTT. Its protein is CASSAGQTPNQPQHF.

The V call is TRBV19, the J call TRBJ2-2; 8 bases match TRBD2. Germline assignment: CDR1 LNHDA and CDR2 SQIVND (reference sequence). Trimming at V came to 6 bases and at J to 10 bases, leaving 10 bases not matched to a gene. The CDR3 totals 14 residues. CDR3 loop: CASRLAGSMTELFF. The CDR3 bases are TGTGCCAGTAGATTAGCGGGGAGTATGACGGAGCTGTTTTTT.

This clone was found once. V usage is TRBV5-1 and J usage is TRBJ1-2, with 8 bases that match TRBD1. V was pared by 4 bases and J by 6 bases, with 8 bases of the junction left unmatched. The CDR3 is made up of 14 amino acids. The germline V gene encodes CDR1 SGHRS and CDR2 YFSETQ. Written as DNA, the CDR3 is TGCGCCAGCAGCCCGGACAGGGAGACCGATGGCTACACCTTC. This codes for CASSPDRETDGYTF.

V gene TRBV2 combines with J gene TRBJ2-1, with 10 nucleotides matching TRBD2. The J segment lost 7 bases and the V segment lost 1 base, leaving 10 bases of the junction unmatched. Germline CDR1 is SNHLY and CDR2 is FYNNEI. The CDR3 contains 17 residues. CDR3 DNA: TGTGCCAGCAGTGAAGGCACTGGGCTAGCGGGAGAGAATGAGCAGTTCTTC. Translating gives CASSEGTGLAGENEQFF.

The chain has TRBV15 and TRBJ1-2; no definite D call. CDR3 size: 17 residues. Trimming shortened V by 3 bases and J by 0 bases, and 17 bases separated the two germline ends. Germline CDR1 LNHNV, CDR2 YYDKDF (reference sequence). This CDR3 is CATSSLGGRRANYGYTF. CDR3 DNA sequence: TGTGCCACCAGCAGTTTGGGAGGAAGGAGAGCTAACTATGGCTACACCTTC.

The chain couples TRBV4-1 to TRBJ2-7; D is unclear. Trimming took off 4 bases at V and 4 bases at J, with 14 bases between the two ends. Germline-derived CDR1 and CDR2 are MGHRA and YSYEKL. This CDR3 is built from 14 residues. CDR3 nucleotide sequence: TGCGCCAGCAGCCGAAATCCATCCGGGTACGAGCAGTACTTC. This sequence encodes CASSRNPSGYEQYF.